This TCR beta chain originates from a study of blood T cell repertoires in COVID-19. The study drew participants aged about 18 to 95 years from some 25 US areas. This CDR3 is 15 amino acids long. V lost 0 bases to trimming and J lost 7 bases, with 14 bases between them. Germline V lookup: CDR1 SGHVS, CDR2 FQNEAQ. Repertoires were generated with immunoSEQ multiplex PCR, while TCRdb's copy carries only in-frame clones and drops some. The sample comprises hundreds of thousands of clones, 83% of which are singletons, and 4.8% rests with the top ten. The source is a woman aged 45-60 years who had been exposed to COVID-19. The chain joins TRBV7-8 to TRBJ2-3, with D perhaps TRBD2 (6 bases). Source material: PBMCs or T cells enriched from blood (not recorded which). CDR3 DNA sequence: TGTGCCAGCAGCTTAGCTCTCCCAGCGGGCAATACGCAGTATTTT. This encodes CASSLALPAGNTQYF.